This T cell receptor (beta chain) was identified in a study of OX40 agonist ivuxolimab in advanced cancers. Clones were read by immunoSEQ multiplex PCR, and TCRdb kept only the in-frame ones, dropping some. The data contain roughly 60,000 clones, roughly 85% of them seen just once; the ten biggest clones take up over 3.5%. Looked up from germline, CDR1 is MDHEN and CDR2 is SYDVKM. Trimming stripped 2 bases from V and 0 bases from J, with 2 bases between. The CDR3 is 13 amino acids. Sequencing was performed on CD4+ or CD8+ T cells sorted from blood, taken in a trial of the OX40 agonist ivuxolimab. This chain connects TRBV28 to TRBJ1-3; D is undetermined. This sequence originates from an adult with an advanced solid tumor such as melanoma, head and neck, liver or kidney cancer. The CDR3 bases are TGTGCCAGCAGTTTAAGCTCTGGAAACACCATATATTTT. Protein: CASSLSSGNTIYF.